These 18 T cell receptor beta chains were all obtained from the same sample, sequenced in a study of CD8+CD57+ T cells in acquired aplastic anemia. Genomic DNA was employed as the template in profiling TCR beta VDJ and CDR3. TCRdb processed the reads anew with MiXCR; each CDR3 protein has one entry. The repertoire holds roughly 160,000 distinct CDR3 sequences, with 55% to 80% as singletons. Sequenced sample: sorted CD4+, CD8+, or CD8+CD57+ T cells (not recorded which) from PBMCs. These receptors were collected from a human donor in good health.

This clonotype showed up many times. This rearrangement joins TRBV11-2 to TRBJ2-7, with 7 nucleotides matching TRBD1. CDR3 length: 15 amino acids. Per the germline V gene, CDR1 is SGHAT and CDR2 is FQNNGV. V dropped 5 bases and J dropped 2; count of bases not matched to a gene: 9. The DNA of the CDR3 is TGTGCCAGCAGCCCCACAGGGGTTACTGCCTACGAGCAGTACTTC. Protein: CASSPTGVTAYEQYF.

V usage is TRBV5-1 and J usage is TRBJ1-1, with 10 bases matching TRBD1. Germline-derived CDR1 and CDR2 are SGHRS and YFSETQ. The CDR3 extends over 18 amino acids. V shed 4 bases, J shed 0 bases, and the junction held 12 bases outside the gene matches. Here the CDR3 reads CASSIQSPGTGVNTEAFF. In DNA, the CDR3 is TGCGCCAGCAGCATACAAAGTCCCGGGACAGGGGTGAACACTGAAGCTTTCTTT.

CDR3 sequence: CAISLGTGGYEQYF. The CDR3 bases are TGTGCCATCTCTCTCGGGACAGGGGGTTACGAGCAGTACTTC. The chain is built from TRBV10-3 and TRBJ2-7, with 11 bases fitting TRBD1. Germline CDR1 is ENHRY and CDR2 is SYGVKD. J was trimmed by 4 bases and V by 8 bases; bases with no gene match: 7. The CDR3 consists of 14 residues.

This clonotype came up once. The chain employs TRBV7-9 and TRBJ1-3; D gene uncertain. Looked up from germline, CDR1 is SEHNR and CDR2 is FQNEAQ (reference sequence). The CDR3 is made up of 15 amino acids. V lost 5 bases to trimming and J lost 0 bases, with 11 bases between them. The CDR3 DNA is TGTGCCAGCAGCCCACCGACACTCTCTGGAAACACCATATATTTT. Its translation: CASSPPTLSGNTIYF.

J is TRBJ1-3 and V is TRBV7-2; D remains unclear. The CDR3 is 17 residues long. Trimming took 3 bases from V and 0 from J, leaving 15 bases between them. Germline V gene sequence: CDR1 SGHTA, CDR2 FQGNSA. The DNA for the CDR3 is TGTGCCAGCAGCTTGTGGGAGCCAGAAAACTCTGGAAACACCATATATTTT. It codes for CASSLWEPENSGNTIYF.

The chain uses TRBV29-1 and TRBJ1-1; D is unclear. The CDR3 consists of 13 residues. Germline CDR1 reads SQVTM; CDR2 reads ANQGSEA. Trimming removed 3 bases from V and 3 bases from J, with 11 bases in between. The CDR3 DNA follows: TGCAGCGTTGATCGGGGAGTGGACACTGAAGCTTTCTTT. Amino acids: CSVDRGVDTEAFF.

This clonotype has at least ten counts. The V and J genes are TRBV7-6 and TRBJ2-1; TRBD2 aligns across 8 bases. CDR1 SGHVS and CDR2 FNYEAQ come from the germline V gene. Trimming cost V 2 bases and J 7 bases; bases outside gene matches: 10. The CDR3 covers 16 residues. The CDR3 bases are TGTGCCAGCAGCTTAAGAGCGGGAGCCCGGGGGAATGAGCAGTTCTTC. Translating gives CASSLRAGARGNEQFF.

The genes are TRBV29-1 and TRBJ1-5, with D possibly TRBD1 on 6 matching bases. Trimming took 4 bases from V and 5 from J, leaving 24 bases between them. This CDR3 comprises 17 residues. Looked up from germline, CDR1 is SQVTM and CDR2 is ANQGSEA. The CDR3 is CSVVSRIGGSGHQPQHF. DNA of the CDR3: TGCAGCGTTGTTAGTAGGATAGGGGGTAGTGGCCATCAGCCCCAGCATTTT.

The chain uses TRBV7-9 and TRBJ1-6; 9 positions match TRBD1. The V gene's germline CDR1 is SEHNR and CDR2 FQNEAQ (reference sequence). After removal of 6 bases from V and 2 bases from J, the junction contained 5 bases not matched to a gene. The length of the CDR3 is 16 residues. The CDR3 here is CASREGTGTYNSPLHF. The CDR3 DNA follows: TGTGCCAGCAGGGAAGGGACAGGGACCTATAATTCACCCCTCCACTTT.

The chain uses TRBV9 and TRBJ2-2, with D unresolved. The CDR3 length is 13 residues. V dropped 0 bases and J dropped 3 bases, with 3 bases sitting between them. CDR1 SGDLS and CDR2 YYNGEE come from the germline V gene. CDR3 sequence (DNA): TGTGCCAGCAGCGTAGTCTACACCGGGGAGCTGTTTTTT. Translating it yields CASSVVYTGELFF.

The chain uses TRBV24-1 and TRBJ2-1; D assignment may be TRBD1 or TRBD2 (6 bases each). The germline V and J ends were trimmed by 3 bases and 9 bases, with 17 bases remaining between them. The CDR3 runs 15 residues. Germline V CDR1 and CDR2: KGHDR, SFDVKD. CDR3 bases: TGTGCCACCAGTGATATATACAGGGACGGGGGTGAGCAGTTCTTC. Protein sequence: CATSDIYRDGGEQFF.

The chain combines TRBV2 with TRBJ1-6, with D perhaps matching TRBD1 (5 bases). The V and J ends lost 5 bases and 8 bases respectively, with 13 bases between them. The length of the CDR3 is 14 residues. The germline CDR1 and CDR2 sequences are SNHLY and FYNNEI. The CDR3 DNA reads TGTGCCAGCAGTCCGGGGCCGATTCATTCACCCCTCCACTTT. Its protein product is CASSPGPIHSPLHF.

CDR3 in amino acids: CSARDRGGRLGSPLHF. Here the CDR3 DNA reads TGCAGTGCTAGAGATAGGGGGGGAAGGTTAGGATCACCCCTCCACTTT. V and J are TRBV20-1 and TRBJ1-6; perhaps TRBD1 as D (6 bases). The germline CDR1 and CDR2 sequences are DFQATT and SNEGSKA (reference sequence). With 0 bases removed from V and 10 bases from J, the gap between germline ends came to 19 bases. The CDR3 is 16 amino acids.

The CDR3 is CASSPPPAGGPGNEQFF. The CDR3 DNA reads as TGTGCCAGCAGCCCACCCCCAGCGGGGGGGCCTGGCAATGAGCAGTTCTTC. The V call is TRBV5-4, the J call TRBJ2-1; 10 positions agree with TRBD2. Looked up from germline, CDR1 is SGHNT and CDR2 is YYREEE (reference sequence). CDR3 length equals 17 residues. After removal of 4 bases from V and 6 bases from J, the junction contained 13 bases not matched to a gene.

The CDR3 loop reads CASSIGSRGLNSPLHF. CDR3 in DNA: TGTGCCAGTAGTATAGGCAGCAGGGGGCTTAATTCACCCCTCCACTTT. This rearrangement joins TRBV19 to TRBJ1-6; 8 bases line up with TRBD1. The J segment lost 6 bases and the V segment lost 1 base, leaving 5 bases of the junction unmatched. Germline loops: CDR1 LNHDA, CDR2 SQIVND (reference sequence). CDR3 length: 16 residues.

CDR3 region: CSYSTGFYEQYF. DNA of the CDR3: TGCAGTTATTCGACAGGGTTCTACGAGCAGTACTTC. V is TRBV20-1 and J is TRBJ2-7, with 7 nucleotides matching TRBD1. Germline loops: CDR1 DFQATT, CDR2 SNEGSKA (reference sequence). V was pared by 8 bases and J by 3 bases, with 7 bases of the junction left unmatched. The CDR3 consists of 12 residues.

This chain joins TRBV7-2 and TRBJ2-3, with TRBD2 matching over 7 bases. Looked up from germline, CDR1 is SGHTA and CDR2 is FQGNSA. The J segment lost 11 bases and the V segment lost 5 bases, leaving 10 bases of the junction unmatched. The CDR3 is 13 residues long. The CDR3: CASSQDSGGGQYF. The DNA for the CDR3 is TGTGCCAGCAGCCAAGATTCAGGCGGGGGGCAGTATTTT. The whole variable domain, remainder taken from reference TRBV7-2 and TRBJ2-3, is GAGVSQSPSNKVTEKGKDVELRCDPISGHTALYWYRQSLGQGLEFLIYFQGNSAPDKSGLPSDRFSAERTGGSVSTLTIQRTQQEDSAVYLCASSQDSGGGQYFGPGTRLTVL.

This clonotype showed up many times. This sequence joins TRBV15 and TRBJ2-7, with D perhaps matching TRBD2 (6 bases). V shed 1 base and J shed 5 bases, with 12 bases lying between them. Germline CDR1 reads LNHNV; CDR2 reads YYDKDF (reference sequence). The length of the CDR3 is 14 residues. The CDR3 spells CATSRAGVSNEQYF. DNA of the CDR3: TGTGCCACCAGCAGAGCGGGAGTCTCTAACGAGCAGTACTTC. The whole variable domain, remainder taken from reference TRBV15 and TRBJ2-7, is DAMVIQNPRYQVTQFGKPVTLSCSQTLNHNVMYWYQQKSSQAPKLLFHYYDKDFNNEADTPDNFQSRRPNTSFCFLDIRSPGLGDTAMYLCATSRAGVSNEQYFGPGTRLTVT.